This section outlines one T cell receptor (beta chain) sequence together with its context. Its antigen is not identified. The CDR3 is made up of 15 amino acids. V was clipped by 5 bases and J by 2 bases; unmatched bases: 9. Per germline, CDR1 MNHEY and CDR2 SVGEGT. These data belong to a study of response to subunit inactivated influenza vaccine. The study's findings and limits: Authors suggested that a seasonal influenza vaccination recruits few new T cells each time.

From the RT-PCR reads, TCRdb called clonotypes with MiXCR, one entry per CDR3 protein. The repertoire holds about 650,000 distinct CDR3 sequences, with approximately 14% as singletons. The sample was PBMCs from blood, taken 14 to 15 days before vaccination. The chain uses TRBV6-2 or TRBV6-3 and TRBJ2-7; 7 nucleotides align to TRBD1. The sequence was collected from a man over 45 who received an inactivated influenza vaccine. The CDR3 sequence is CASSPLQGRAYEQYF. In DNA, the CDR3 is TGTGCCAGCAGTCCCCTACAGGGGCGCGCCTACGAGCAGTACTTC.